This section outlines one TCR beta chain sequence together with its context. Antigen: not known. The data were taken from a study of T-cell memory formation after mild COVID-19. Overall study findings and caveats: Researchers found some responding clones in pre-infection memory, a sign that cross-reactive memory joined. Clones that contracted from day 15 to 85 had balanced CD4/CD8; later expanders were CD4+ biased.

CDR3 length equals 18 residues. Germline lookup yields CDR1 MNHEY and CDR2 SVGAGI. UMIs and sample barcodes were carried by the TCR alpha and TCR beta cDNA libraries that 5'RACE produced using constant-segment primers. TCRdb redid the calling of the 5' RACE reads with MiXCR, one entry per CDR3 protein. The sample consists of about 350,000 distinct CDR3 sequences, about an eighth of them appearing once. This sequence originates from a man between 18 and 29 years old who had mild COVID-19 (a few samples of this study predate the infection). Cell type and time point are not known. V is TRBV6-5 and J is TRBJ2-1; D assignment may be TRBD1 or TRBD2 (5 bases each). The sequenced sample consisted of PBMCs or a T cell subset sorted from them (not recorded which). The CDR3 spells CSTQKEGRARARNNEQFF. DNA of the CDR3: TGTTCCACACAAAAAGAGGGCAGGGCTAGGGCAAGGAACAATGAGCAGTTCTTC.